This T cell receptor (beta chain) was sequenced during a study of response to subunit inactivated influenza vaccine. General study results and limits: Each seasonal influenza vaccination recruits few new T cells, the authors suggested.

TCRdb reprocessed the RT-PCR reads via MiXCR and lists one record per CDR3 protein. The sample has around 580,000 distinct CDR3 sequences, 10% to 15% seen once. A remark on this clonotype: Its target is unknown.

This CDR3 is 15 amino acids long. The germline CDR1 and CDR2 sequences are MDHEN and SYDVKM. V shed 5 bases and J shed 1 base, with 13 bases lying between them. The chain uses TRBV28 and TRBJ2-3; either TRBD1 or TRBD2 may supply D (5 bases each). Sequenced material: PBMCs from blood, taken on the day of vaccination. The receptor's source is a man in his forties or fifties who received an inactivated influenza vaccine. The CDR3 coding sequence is TGTGCCAGCAGTCCAGGGAGCCTTGGCACAGATACGCAGTATTTT. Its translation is CASSPGSLGTDTQYF. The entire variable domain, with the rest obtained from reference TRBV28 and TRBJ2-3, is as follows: DVKVTQSSRYLVKRTGEKVFLECVQDMDHENMFWYRQDPGLGLRLIYFSYDVKMKEKGDIPEGYSVSREKKERFSLILESASTNQTSMYLCASSPGSLGTDTQYFGPGTRLTVL.